The clone carrying this TCR beta chain was counted at least ten times. Trimming removed 4 bases from V and 6 bases from J, with 10 bases in between. There are 13 residues in the CDR3. Germline CDR1 SGHAT, CDR2 FQNNGV. Primers targeting TRAV and TRBV primed first-strand cDNA, covering alpha and beta chains. The TCRs were subjected to amplification over approximately 18 PCR cycles employing a constant-region primer in conjunction with a V-primer adapter. TCRdb reprocessed the reads with MiXCR, giving one entry per CDR3 protein. The sample shows approximately 100,000 distinct CDR3 sequences, roughly 20% of them seen only once. The time point here: after trial treatment. Treatment here: LDRT plus nivolumab, ipilimumab, low-dose cyclophosphamide and aspirin (RACIN trial). The source of the sample is a study of low-dose radiotherapy and immunotherapy resistance in tumors.

Specimen: PBMCs, collected after low-dose radiotherapy plus immunotherapy. The rearrangement uses TRBV11-2 and TRBJ2-1; no firm D call. This TCR was recovered from a male donor with prostate cancer. The DNA of the CDR3 is TGTGCCAGCAGCTCCGACCGCTTCAATGAGCAGTTCTTC. Protein sequence: CASSSDRFNEQFF.